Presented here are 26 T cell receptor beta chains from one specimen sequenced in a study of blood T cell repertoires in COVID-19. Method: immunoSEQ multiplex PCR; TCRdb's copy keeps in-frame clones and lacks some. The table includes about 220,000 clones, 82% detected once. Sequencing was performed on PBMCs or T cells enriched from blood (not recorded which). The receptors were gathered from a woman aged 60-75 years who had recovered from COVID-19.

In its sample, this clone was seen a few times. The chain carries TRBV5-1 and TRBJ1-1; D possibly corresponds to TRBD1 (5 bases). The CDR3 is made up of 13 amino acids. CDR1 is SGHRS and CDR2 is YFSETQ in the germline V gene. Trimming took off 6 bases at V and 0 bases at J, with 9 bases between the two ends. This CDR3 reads CASTSTVNTEAFF. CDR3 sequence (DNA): TGCGCCAGCACCTCGACAGTGAACACTGAAGCTTTCTTT.

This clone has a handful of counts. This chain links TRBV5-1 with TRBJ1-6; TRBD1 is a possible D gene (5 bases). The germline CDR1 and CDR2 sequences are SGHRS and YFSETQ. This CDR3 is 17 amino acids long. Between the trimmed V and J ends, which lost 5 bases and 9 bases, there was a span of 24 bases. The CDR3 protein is CASSPISARDGSSPLHF. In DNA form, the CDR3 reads TGCGCCAGCAGTCCCATATCTGCCCGGGACGGGAGTTCACCCCTCCACTTT.

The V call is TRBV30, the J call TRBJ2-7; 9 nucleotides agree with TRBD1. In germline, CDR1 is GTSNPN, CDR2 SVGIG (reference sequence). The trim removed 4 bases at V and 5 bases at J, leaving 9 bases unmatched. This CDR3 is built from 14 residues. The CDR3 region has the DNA TGTGCCTGGACACCCGGGACAGGGTCAGACGAGCAGTACTTC. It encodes CAWTPGTGSDEQYF.

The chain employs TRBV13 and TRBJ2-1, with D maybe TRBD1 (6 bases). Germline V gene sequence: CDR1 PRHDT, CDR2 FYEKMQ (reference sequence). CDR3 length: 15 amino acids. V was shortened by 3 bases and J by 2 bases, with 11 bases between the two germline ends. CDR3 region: CASSFTAGAYNEQFF. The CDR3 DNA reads TGTGCCAGCAGCTTTACGGCAGGGGCCTACAATGAGCAGTTCTTC.

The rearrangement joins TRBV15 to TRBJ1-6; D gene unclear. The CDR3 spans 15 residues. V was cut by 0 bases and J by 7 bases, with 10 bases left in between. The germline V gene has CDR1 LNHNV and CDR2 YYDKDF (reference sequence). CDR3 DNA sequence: TGTGCCACCAGCAGAGATTTGGCGGAGAATTCACCCCTCCACTTT. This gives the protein CATSRDLAENSPLHF.

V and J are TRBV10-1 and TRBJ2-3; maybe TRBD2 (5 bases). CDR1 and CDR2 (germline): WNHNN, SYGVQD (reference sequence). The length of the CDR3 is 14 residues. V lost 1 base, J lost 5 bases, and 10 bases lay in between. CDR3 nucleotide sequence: TGCGCCAGCAGTGAGTTGAGGGCCCAAGATACGCAGTATTTT. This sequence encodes CASSELRAQDTQYF.

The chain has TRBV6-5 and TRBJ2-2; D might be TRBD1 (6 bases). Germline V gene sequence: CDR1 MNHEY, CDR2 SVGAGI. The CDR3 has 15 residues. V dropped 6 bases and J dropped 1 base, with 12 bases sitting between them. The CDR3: CASSLLGQNTGELFF. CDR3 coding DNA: TGTGCCAGCAGCCTACTGGGACAGAACACCGGGGAGCTGTTTTTT.

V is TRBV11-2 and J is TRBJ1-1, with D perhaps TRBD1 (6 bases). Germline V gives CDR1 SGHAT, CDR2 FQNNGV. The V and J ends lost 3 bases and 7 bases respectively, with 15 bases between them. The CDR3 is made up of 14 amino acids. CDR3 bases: TGTGCCAGCAGCTTTACAGGGAGTCTGAGTGAAGCTTTCTTT. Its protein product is CASSFTGSLSEAFF.

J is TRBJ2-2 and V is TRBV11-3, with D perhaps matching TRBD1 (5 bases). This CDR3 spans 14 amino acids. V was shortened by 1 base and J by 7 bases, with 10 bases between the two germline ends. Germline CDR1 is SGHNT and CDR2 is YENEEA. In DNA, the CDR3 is TGTGCCAGCAGCTTAGCCAGGGCCGGCGGGGAGCTGTTTTTT. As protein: CASSLARAGGELFF.

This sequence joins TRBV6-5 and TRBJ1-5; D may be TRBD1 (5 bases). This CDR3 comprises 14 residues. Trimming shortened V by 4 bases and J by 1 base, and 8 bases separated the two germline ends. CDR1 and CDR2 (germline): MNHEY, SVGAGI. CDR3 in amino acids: CASSSRQSNQPQHF. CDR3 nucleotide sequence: TGTGCCAGCAGTTCACGACAGAGCAATCAGCCCCAGCATTTT.

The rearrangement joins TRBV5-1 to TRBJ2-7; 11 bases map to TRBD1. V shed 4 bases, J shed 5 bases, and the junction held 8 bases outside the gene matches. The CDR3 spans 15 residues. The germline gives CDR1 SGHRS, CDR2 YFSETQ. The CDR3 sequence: CASSPAGTGGNEQYF. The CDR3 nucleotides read TGCGCCAGCAGCCCCGCCGGGACAGGGGGTAACGAGCAGTACTTC.

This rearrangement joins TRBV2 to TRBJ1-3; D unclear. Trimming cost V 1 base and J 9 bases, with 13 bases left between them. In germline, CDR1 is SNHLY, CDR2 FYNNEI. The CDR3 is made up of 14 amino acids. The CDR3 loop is CASSEGQVVGTIYF. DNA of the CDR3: TGTGCCAGCAGTGAAGGCCAGGTGGTTGGCACCATATATTTT.

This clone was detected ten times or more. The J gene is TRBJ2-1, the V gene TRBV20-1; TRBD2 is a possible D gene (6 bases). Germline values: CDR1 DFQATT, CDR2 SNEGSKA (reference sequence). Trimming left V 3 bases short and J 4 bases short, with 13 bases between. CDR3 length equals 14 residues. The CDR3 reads CSASLLAVYNEQFF. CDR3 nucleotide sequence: TGCAGTGCTAGTTTACTAGCTGTTTACAATGAGCAGTTCTTC.

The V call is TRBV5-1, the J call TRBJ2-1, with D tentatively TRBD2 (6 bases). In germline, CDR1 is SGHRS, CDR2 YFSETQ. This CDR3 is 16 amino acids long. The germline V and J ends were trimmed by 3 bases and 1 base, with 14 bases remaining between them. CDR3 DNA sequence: TGCGCCAGCAGCTCGGAGATAGCGGATTCCTACAATGAGCAGTTCTTC. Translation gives CASSSEIADSYNEQFF.

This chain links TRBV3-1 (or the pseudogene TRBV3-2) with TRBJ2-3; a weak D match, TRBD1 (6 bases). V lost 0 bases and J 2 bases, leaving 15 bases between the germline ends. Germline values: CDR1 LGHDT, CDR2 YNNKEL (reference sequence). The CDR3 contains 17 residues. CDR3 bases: TGTGCCAGCAGCCAAGATTTAACAGGGTCGTTCACAGATACGCAGTATTTT. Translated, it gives CASSQDLTGSFTDTQYF.

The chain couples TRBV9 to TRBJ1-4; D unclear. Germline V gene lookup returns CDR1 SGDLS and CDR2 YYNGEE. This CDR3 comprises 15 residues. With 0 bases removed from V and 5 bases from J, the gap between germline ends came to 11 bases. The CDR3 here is CASSVDGRRNEKLFF. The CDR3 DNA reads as TGTGCCAGCAGCGTAGATGGGCGACGGAATGAAAAACTGTTTTTT.

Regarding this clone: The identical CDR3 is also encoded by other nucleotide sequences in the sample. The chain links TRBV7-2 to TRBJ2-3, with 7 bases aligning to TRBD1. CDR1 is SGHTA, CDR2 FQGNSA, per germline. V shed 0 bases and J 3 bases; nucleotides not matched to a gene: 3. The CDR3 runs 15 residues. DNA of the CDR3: TGTGCCAGCAGCTTAGCTCCAGGGGGTACAGATACGCAGTATTTT. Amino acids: CASSLAPGGTDTQYF.

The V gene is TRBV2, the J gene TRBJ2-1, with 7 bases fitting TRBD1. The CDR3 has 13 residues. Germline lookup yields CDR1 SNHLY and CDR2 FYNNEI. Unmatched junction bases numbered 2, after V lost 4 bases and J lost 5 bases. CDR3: CASSVDRNNEQFF. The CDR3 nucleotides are TGTGCCAGCAGTGTGGACAGGAACAATGAGCAGTTCTTC. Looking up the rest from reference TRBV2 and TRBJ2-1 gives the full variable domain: EPEVTQTPSHQVTQMGQEVILRCVPISNHLYFYWYRQILGQKVEFLVSFYNNEISEKSEIFDDQFSVERPDGSNFTLKIRSTKLEDSAMYFCASSVDRNNEQFFGPGTRLTVL.

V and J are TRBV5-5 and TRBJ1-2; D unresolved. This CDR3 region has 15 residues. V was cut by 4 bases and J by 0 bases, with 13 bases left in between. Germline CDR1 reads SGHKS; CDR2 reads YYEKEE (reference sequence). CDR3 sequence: CASSKRGLANYGYTF. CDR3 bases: TGTGCCAGCAGCAAGCGGGGTCTAGCTAACTATGGCTACACCTTC. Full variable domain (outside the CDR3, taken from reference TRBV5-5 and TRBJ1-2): DAGVTQSPTHLIKTRGQQVTLRCSPISGHKSVSWYQQVLGQGPQFIFQYYEKEERGRGNFPDRFSARQFPNYSSELNVNALLLGDSALYLCASSKRGLANYGYTFGSGTRLTVV.

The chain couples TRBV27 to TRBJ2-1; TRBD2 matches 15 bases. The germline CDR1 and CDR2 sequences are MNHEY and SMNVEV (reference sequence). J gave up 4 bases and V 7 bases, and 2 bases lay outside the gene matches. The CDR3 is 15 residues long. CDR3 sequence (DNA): TGTGCCAGCATCGGGACTAGCGGGGGGTACAATGAGCAGTTCTTC. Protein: CASIGTSGGYNEQFF.

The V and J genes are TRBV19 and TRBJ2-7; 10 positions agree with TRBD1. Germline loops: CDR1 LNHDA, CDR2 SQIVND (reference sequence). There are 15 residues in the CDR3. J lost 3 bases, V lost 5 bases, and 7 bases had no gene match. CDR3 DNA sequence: TGTGCCAGTAGTCCAACCGGGACAGGGGACTACGAGCAGTACTTC. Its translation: CASSPTGTGDYEQYF. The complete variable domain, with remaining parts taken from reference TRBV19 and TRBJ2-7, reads DGGITQSPKYLFRKEGQNVTLSCEQNLNHDAMYWYRQDPGQGLRLIYYSQIVNDFQKGDIAEGYSVSREKKESFPLTVTSAQKNPTAFYLCASSPTGTGDYEQYFGPGTRLTVT.

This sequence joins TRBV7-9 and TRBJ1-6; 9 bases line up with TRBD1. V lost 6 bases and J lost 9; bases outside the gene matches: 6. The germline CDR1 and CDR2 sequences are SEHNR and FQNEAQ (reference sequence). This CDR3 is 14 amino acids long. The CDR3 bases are TGTGCCAGCAGAAGGGGGACAGGGAGTTCACCCCTCCACTTT. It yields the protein CASRRGTGSSPLHF.

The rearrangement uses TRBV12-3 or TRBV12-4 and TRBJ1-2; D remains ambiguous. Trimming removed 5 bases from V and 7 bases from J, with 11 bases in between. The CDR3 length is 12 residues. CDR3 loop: CASSDQRPGYTF. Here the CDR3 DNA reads TGTGCCAGCAGTGACCAGCGGCCTGGCTACACCTTC.

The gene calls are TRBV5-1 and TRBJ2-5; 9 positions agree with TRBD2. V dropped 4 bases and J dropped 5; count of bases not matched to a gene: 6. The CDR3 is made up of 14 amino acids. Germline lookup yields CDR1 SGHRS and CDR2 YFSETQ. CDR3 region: CASSGGRAGETQYF. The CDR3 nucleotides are TGCGCCAGCAGCGGCGGGAGGGCCGGTGAGACCCAGTACTTC.

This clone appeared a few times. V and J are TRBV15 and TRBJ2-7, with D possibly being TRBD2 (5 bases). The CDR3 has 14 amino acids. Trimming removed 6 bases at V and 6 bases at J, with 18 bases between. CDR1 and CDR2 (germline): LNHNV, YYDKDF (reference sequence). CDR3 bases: TGTGCCACCAGTATCCGAAGGACCGGAGGCGAGCAGTACTTC. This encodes CATSIRRTGGEQYF.

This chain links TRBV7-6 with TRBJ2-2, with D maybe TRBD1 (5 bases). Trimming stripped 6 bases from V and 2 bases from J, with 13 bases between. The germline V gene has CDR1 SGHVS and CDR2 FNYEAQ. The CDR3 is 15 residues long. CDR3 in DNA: TGTGCCAGCAGTACAGGTTTATTCAACACCGGGGAGCTGTTTTTT. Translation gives CASSTGLFNTGELFF.